The clone carrying this TCR beta chain was recorded only once. Those enrolled in Seattle joined during active infection and were followed longitudinally afterward. These data come from a study of blood T cell repertoires in COVID-19. Overall study context: Samples came from the United States, Italy and Spain, spanning acute and convalescent COVID-19. From T cells, B-cell-depleted T cells, or PBMCs came the material, which was cDNA or gDNA.

The V segment lost 8 bases and the J segment 0 bases; nucleotides outside the gene matches: 15. Germline values: CDR1 SNHLY, CDR2 FYNNEI. The CDR3 is 18 amino acids. Original processing methods: Cell counts per sample came from amplifying reference gene primers. This table comes from immunoSEQ multiplex PCR, and its TCRdb copy is limited to in-frame clones, with some not included. That table supplies the V and J calls and clone size; D and trimming were determined from the DNA. The sample lists roughly 350,000 clones; around nine tenths were seen once. This chain joins TRBV2 and TRBJ2-3; 9 bases fit TRBD2. The sequenced sample was peripheral blood. The receptor's source is a woman in her 70s with COVID-19, enrolled during active disease. CDR3 sequence (DNA): TGTGCCAGCGATTTAGGCACTAGCGGGTTTGCTAGCACAGATACGCAGTATTTT. Amino acids: CASDLGTSGFASTDTQYF.